This T cell receptor (beta chain) was sequenced in a study of blood T cell repertoires in COVID-19. Study context: Acute and convalescent COVID-19 specimens originated in the United States, Italy and Spain. T cells, B-cell-depleted T cells, or PBMCs provided the cDNA or gDNA that served as material.

V lost 11 bases and J lost 0, with 10 bases in between. The germline gives CDR1 KGHDR, CDR2 SFDVKD. This CDR3 spans 12 amino acids. In the original analysis: Estimated nucleated cell counts came from reference gene primer amplification. TCRdb's copy holds only in-frame clones and misses some; the assay was immunoSEQ multiplex PCR. The V and J calls and clone size are taken from that table; D and trimming were inferred from the DNA. The repertoire consists of fewer than 110,000 clones, with 90% to 95% occurring once and the leading ten covering more than 0.9%. Material for sequencing was peripheral blood. V usage is TRBV24-1 and J usage is TRBJ2-7, with D possibly being TRBD1 (6 bases). The receptor was isolated from a woman aged 30 to 39 with acute or convalescent COVID-19. This CDR3 reads CANRDTSYEQYF. For the CDR3, the DNA is TGTGCCAACCGGGACACCTCCTACGAGCAGTACTTC.